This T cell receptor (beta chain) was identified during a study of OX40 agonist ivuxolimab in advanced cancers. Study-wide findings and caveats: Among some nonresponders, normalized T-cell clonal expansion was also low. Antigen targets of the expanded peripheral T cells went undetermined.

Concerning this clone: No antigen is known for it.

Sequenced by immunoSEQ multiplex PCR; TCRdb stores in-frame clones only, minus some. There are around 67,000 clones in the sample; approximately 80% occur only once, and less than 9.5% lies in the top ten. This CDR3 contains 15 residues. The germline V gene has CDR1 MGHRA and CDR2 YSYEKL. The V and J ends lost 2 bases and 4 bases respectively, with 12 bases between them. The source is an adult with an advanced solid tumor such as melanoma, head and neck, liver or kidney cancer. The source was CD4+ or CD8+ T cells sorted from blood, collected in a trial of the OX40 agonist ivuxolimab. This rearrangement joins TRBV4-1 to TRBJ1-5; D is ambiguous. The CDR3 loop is CASSQPLPGNQPQHF. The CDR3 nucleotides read TGCGCCAGCAGCCAACCATTGCCGGGGAATCAGCCCCAGCATTTT.